This T cell receptor beta chain was captured in a study of blood T cell repertoires in COVID-19. TCRdb's table, derived via immunoSEQ multiplex PCR, lists solely in-frame clones and lacks some. The table has 350,000 or so clones, less than 90% seen once. Across about two dozen US areas, participants ranged in age from 18 to 89 years. Researchers sorted participants into cohorts using their self-reported clinical history. V was clipped by 4 bases and J by 8 bases, with 16 bases between them. This CDR3 comprises 14 residues. Germline CDR1 is KGHDR and CDR2 is SFDVKD. This chain connects TRBV24-1 to TRBJ1-2, with TRBD1 as a possible D gene (6 bases). The sequencing sample was made of PBMCs or T cells enriched from blood (not recorded which). This clonotype was obtained from a woman in her thirties who had recovered from COVID-19. This CDR3 reads CATSDKQGLRGYTF. The CDR3 DNA reads as TGTGCCACCAGTGACAAGCAGGGGTTACGAGGCTACACCTTC.